The rows below give T cell receptor beta chains drawn from one sample of a study of blood T cell repertoires in COVID-19. This table comes from immunoSEQ multiplex PCR, and its TCRdb copy is limited to in-frame clones, with some not included. The sample includes roughly 250,000 clones, 84% of them seen just once. Sequenced sample: peripheral blood. These receptors all stem from an older person with COVID-19, enrolled during active disease. Each CDR3 is given with its conserved first and last residue. D genes are given only for firm matches. Expanded clones get a size class; other rows say once, few or many, or leave the size out.

TRBJ1-6 TRBD1 TRBV28 NA TGTGCCAGCAGCCCGGGACAGGGGAATTCACCCCTCCACTTT CASSPGQGNSPLHF
TRBJ2-1 TRBD1 TRBV11-2 once TGTGCCAGCAGCTTCGGACAGGATACGGACAATGAGCAGTTCTTC CASSFGQDTDNEQFF
TRBJ1-5 NA TRBV7-8 NA TGTGCCAGCAGCTTACAGGGCCTCAATCAGCCCCAGCATTTT CASSLQGLNQPQHF
TRBJ2-7 TRBD2 TRBV4-2 NA TGTGCCAGCAGCCTTGGACTAGCGGGAGTGTACGAGCAGTACTTC CASSLGLAGVYEQYF
TRBJ2-2 TRBD1 TRBV7-3 NA TGTGCCAGCAGCTTAAGGCGGGCGCCAGGGGGTTCCGGGGAGCTGTTTTTT CASSLRRAPGGSGELFF
TRBJ2-5 TRBD1 TRBV7-3 NA TGTGCCAGCAGCACGGACAGGGATGGAGAGACCCAGTACTTC CASSTDRDGETQYF
TRBJ2-6 NA TRBV28 NA TGTGCCAGCAGCTCCCCCACAACCGGGGCCAACGTCCTGACTTTC CASSSPTTGANVLTF
TRBJ2-7 NA TRBV27 once TGTGCCAGCAGTCCCGCCCTCCGGGACTTCCCTCCCAACTACGAGCAGTACTTC CASSPALRDFPPNYEQYF
TRBJ1-6 NA TRBV25-1 NA TGTGCCAGCAGTGAATATAAGCAGGGAGGTTCACCCCTCCACTTT CASSEYKQGGSPLHF
TRBJ2-3 TRBD1 TRBV2 few TGTGCCAGCAGTCGGGACAGGGGAGCAGATACGCAGTATTTT CASSRDRGADTQYF
TRBJ2-7 TRBD1 TRBV5-1 once TGCGCCAGCAGCGTTGAAGGGGGCGGCGAGCAGTACTTC CASSVEGGGEQYF
TRBJ2-5 NA TRBV5-4 NA TGTGCCAGCAGCTTGCCCTCTAGCGTTGAGACCCAGTACTTC CASSLPSSVETQYF
TRBJ2-7 NA TRBV5-5 once TGTGCCAGCAGCTTAGCAGGGCTCGAGCAGTACTTC CASSLAGLEQYF
TRBJ2-7 NA TRBV6-1 NA TGTGCCAGCAGTGAATTTCTGCAGGGCCCCTACGAGCAGTACTTC CASSEFLQGPYEQYF
TRBJ1-5 TRBD1 TRBV28 NA TGTGCCAGCAGTTTATTTGGGACAGGGGGCTTTATGAATCAGCCCCAGCATTTT CASSLFGTGGFMNQPQHF
TRBJ2-5 TRBD1 TRBV30 NA TGTGCCTGGAGTGTATTTGGACAGGGGGCCGTGACCCAGTACTTC CAWSVFGQGAVTQYF
TRBJ1-3 NA TRBV10-3 NA TGTGCCATCAGACCCGGCTCTGGGCAACGCTCTGGAAACACCATATATTTT CAIRPGSGQRSGNTIYF
TRBJ2-7 TRBD1 TRBV10-3 few TGTGCCATCAGCCGGGACAGCCACGAGCAGTACTTC CAISRDSHEQYF
TRBJ1-1 TRBD1 TRBV5-1 NA TGCGCCAGCTCCGGGACAGGGATCATGAACACTGAAGCTTTCTTT CASSGTGIMNTEAFF
TRBJ2-7 NA TRBV7-3 NA TGTGCCAGCAGCTTTAGGGCAGGGCAATACGAGCAGTACTTC CASSFRAGQYEQYF
TRBJ1-2 NA TRBV6-5 few TGTGCCAGCAGTACCTCCGGGAGAGGCTATGGCTACACCTTC CASSTSGRGYGYTF
TRBJ2-7 TRBD2 TRBV6-1 NA TGTGCCAGCAGTGAGGCAGGAAGGGGGCTAGCGGGAGTATCGGGGGAGCAGTACTTC CASSEAGRGLAGVSGEQYF
TRBJ2-2 TRBD2 TRBV7-2 NA TGTGCCAGCAGCTTACCCGGGGAGGGCCGGGAGCTGTTTTTT CASSLPGEGRELFF
TRBJ2-7 TRBD2 TRBV28 NA TGTGCCAGCAGTTTTGCGGGAGGCATGGTCTGGCTGTACGAGCAGTACTTC CASSFAGGMVWLYEQYF
TRBJ1-2 NA TRBV29-1 NA TGCAGCGTTGACAGGGTAGCTGGCTACACCTTC CSVDRVAGYTF
TRBJ1-2 TRBD1 TRBV18 NA TGTGCCAGCTCACCATCCACCACAGGGGTTAACTATGGCTACACCTTC CASSPSTTGVNYGYTF
TRBJ1-2 TRBD1 TRBV19 NA TGTGCCAGTAGTATTCGCCCCGGGACAGTCCCTCCCAACTATGGCTACACCTTC CASSIRPGTVPPNYGYTF
TRBJ2-7 NA TRBV7-8 NA TGTGCCAGCAGCTTAACGAGGAACTACGAGCAGTACTTC CASSLTRNYEQYF
TRBJ1-4 TRBD1 TRBV4-1 NA TGCGCCAGCAGCAAAGGTGCGGACAGGGGTGAAAAACTGTTTTTT CASSKGADRGEKLFF
TRBJ2-6 NA TRBV19 NA TGTGCCAGTAAATCGACAGGTAGCTCTGGGGCCAACGTCCTGACTTTC CASKSTGSSGANVLTF
TRBJ2-3 TRBD2 TRBV7-9 NA TGTGCCAGCAGCTTAGGTGGAGGCGGGGGGAGACGCACAGATACGCAGTATTTT CASSLGGGGGRRTDTQYF
TRBJ1-3 NA TRBV10-1 few TGCGCCAGCAGTGACCCGCCCCGGACTGAAGGAAACACCATATATTTT CASSDPPRTEGNTIYF
TRBJ1-6 TRBD1 TRBV28 NA TGTGCCAGCAGATGGGCAGGGGGAAACAATTCACCCCTCCACTTT CASRWAGGNNSPLHF
TRBJ1-2 TRBD1 TRBV28 NA TGTGCCAGCACCCTCTCGACAGGGGGCCACTATGGCTACACCTTC CASTLSTGGHYGYTF
TRBJ2-3 TRBD2 TRBV7-3 few TGTGCCAGCAGCAACGGGGGAGGGCCAAATACGCAGTATTTT CASSNGGGPNTQYF
TRBJ2-3 NA TRBV19 NA TGTGCCAGTAGTAAGGGACTGGTGCGAGATACGCAGTATTTT CASSKGLVRDTQYF
TRBJ2-7 TRBD2 TRBV3-1/TRBV3-2 NA TGTGCCAGCAGCCGCGAACTAGCGGGGAACTACGAGCAGTACTTC CASSRELAGNYEQYF
TRBJ2-7 TRBD1 TRBV19 NA TGTGCCAGTAGTCGGGACAGCGGTTACGAGCAGTACTTC CASSRDSGYEQYF
TRBJ2-3 TRBD2 TRBV6-5 NA TGTGCCAGCAGTTACTTGGGGGGAGGGCCCTATACGCAGTATTTT CASSYLGGGPYTQYF
TRBJ2-3 NA TRBV6-5 NA TGTGCCAGCAGTTACTCTGGGGCCGGGGATACGCAGTATTTT CASSYSGAGDTQYF
TRBJ2-7 TRBD1 TRBV28 NA TGTGCCAGCAGAATGTTCGGAGGCGGGACAGGGGGAAACGAGCAGTACTTC CASRMFGGGTGGNEQYF
TRBJ2-7 NA TRBV15 NA TGTGCCACCAGGACCTCCGGGAATCGCCACGAGCAGTACTTC CATRTSGNRHEQYF